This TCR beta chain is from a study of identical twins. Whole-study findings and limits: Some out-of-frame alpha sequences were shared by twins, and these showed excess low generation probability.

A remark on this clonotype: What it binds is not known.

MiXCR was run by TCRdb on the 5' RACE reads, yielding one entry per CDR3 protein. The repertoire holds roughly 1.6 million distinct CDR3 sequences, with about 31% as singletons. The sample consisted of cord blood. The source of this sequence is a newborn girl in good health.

DNA for the CDR3: TGTGCTAGTGGTTTGTCCTCGGCGGGAGTACACAATGAGCAGTTCTTC. Protein product: CASGLSSAGVHNEQFF. The rearrangement joins TRBV12-5 to TRBJ2-1; 7 bases align to TRBD2. Losses at the gene ends were 2 bases for V and 5 bases for J; bases not matched to a gene: 9. The CDR3 spans 16 residues. CDR1 and CDR2 from the germline V gene are LGHNT and FRNRAP.